These 2 T cell receptor beta chains share one sample of origin, sequenced in a study of post-analysis software for immune sequencing data. Their antigens are not known. The authors incorporated unique molecular identifiers into the TCR beta cDNA libraries. Using its own MiXCR run on the PCR reads, TCRdb lists one record per CDR3 protein. The sample consists of hundreds of thousands of distinct CDR3 sequences, 25% to 30% of them appearing once. Broader study findings: A handful of TRBV segments appeared more often in patients than in controls, and TRBV5-6, TRBV5-1 and TRBV20-1 were among these.

Sequencing input: blood. The receptor source for this set is a girl aged 10 to 17 with multiple sclerosis.

This sequence joins TRBV20-1 and TRBJ1-5; unclear D gene. Germline assignment: CDR1 DFQATT and CDR2 SNEGSKA (reference sequence). Trimming removed 0 bases at V and 0 bases at J, with 15 bases between. This CDR3 has 17 amino acids. The CDR3, as DNA: TGCAGTGCTAGAGATATTCCACTCCCCAATAGCAATCAGCCCCAGCATTTT. Amino acids: CSARDIPLPNSNQPQHF.

The chain carries TRBV5-4 and TRBJ1-6; D ambiguous. Trimming cost V 0 bases and J 0 bases, with 4 bases left between them. Looked up from germline, CDR1 is SGHNT and CDR2 is YYREEE (reference sequence). This CDR3 region has 15 residues. The CDR3 region has the DNA TGTGCCAGCAGCTTGGAGAGCTCCTATAATTCACCCCTCCACTTT. Its protein is CASSLESSYNSPLHF.